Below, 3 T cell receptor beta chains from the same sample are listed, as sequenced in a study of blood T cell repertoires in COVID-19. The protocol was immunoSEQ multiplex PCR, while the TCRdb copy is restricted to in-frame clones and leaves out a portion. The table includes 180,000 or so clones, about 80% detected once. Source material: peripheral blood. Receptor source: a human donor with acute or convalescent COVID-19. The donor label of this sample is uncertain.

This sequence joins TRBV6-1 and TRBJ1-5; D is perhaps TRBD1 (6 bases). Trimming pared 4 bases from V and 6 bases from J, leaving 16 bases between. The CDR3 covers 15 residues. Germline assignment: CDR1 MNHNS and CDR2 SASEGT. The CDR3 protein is CASSVQQGGGQPQHF. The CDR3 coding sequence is TGTGCCAGCAGTGTTCAACAGGGTGGCGGTCAGCCCCAGCATTTT.

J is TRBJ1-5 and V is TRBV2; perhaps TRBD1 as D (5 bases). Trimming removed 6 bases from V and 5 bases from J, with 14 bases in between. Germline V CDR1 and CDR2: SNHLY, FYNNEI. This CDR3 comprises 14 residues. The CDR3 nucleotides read TGTGCCAGCAGCCGGAGGGGAGAATATCAGCCCCAGCATTTT. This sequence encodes CASSRRGEYQPQHF.

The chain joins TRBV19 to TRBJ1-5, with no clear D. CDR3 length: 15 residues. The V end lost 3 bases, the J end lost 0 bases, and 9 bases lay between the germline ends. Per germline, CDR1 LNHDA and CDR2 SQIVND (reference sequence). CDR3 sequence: CASSIEKSSNQPQHF. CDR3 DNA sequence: TGTGCCAGTAGTATTGAGAAAAGTAGCAATCAGCCCCAGCATTTT.